This T cell receptor beta chain was sequenced for a study of blood T cells in healthy people across ages. Overall study context: About one barcoded TCR beta cDNA was captured per two T cells.

Deletions cut 4 bases from V and 0 bases from J, with 13 bases between. Germline V CDR1 and CDR2: LGHNA, YSLEER. This CDR3 is built from 17 residues. Using a J-beta primer mix together with a sample-barcoded 5' primer, a second PCR was run for roughly 7 to 11 cycles. Per sample, CDR3-containing paired-end reads numbered at least 2.5 million. TCRdb re-called the 5' RACE reads with MiXCR, one entry per CDR3 protein. The data contain under 2,000,000 distinct CDR3 sequences, about 49% of them seen just once; the ten biggest clones take up approximately 2.1%. In this sample, this clonotype turned up a few times. Its cognate antigen is unknown. The study's findings and limits: It was the long-lived donors that had more naive CD4+ cells and higher diversity than aged donors.

This chain joins TRBV4-3 and TRBJ2-6, with D tentatively TRBD2 (6 bases). This receptor was taken from a woman between 40 and 55 years old in good health. Sequenced material: blood. The CDR3 bases are TGCGCCAGCAGCCGGGAGGTATCGAGCTCTGGGGCCAACGTCCTGACTTTC. Translated, it gives CASSREVSSSGANVLTF.